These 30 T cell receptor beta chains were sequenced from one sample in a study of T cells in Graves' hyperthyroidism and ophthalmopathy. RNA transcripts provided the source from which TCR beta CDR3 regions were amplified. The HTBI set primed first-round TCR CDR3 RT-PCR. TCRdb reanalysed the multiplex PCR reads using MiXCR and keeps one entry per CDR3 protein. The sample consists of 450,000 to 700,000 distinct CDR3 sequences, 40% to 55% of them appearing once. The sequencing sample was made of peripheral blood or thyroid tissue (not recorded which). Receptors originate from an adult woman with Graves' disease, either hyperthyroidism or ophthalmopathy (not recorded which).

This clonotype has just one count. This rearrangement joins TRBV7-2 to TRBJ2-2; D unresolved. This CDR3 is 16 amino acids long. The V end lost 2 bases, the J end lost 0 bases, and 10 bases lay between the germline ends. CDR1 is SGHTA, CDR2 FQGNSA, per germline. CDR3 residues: CASSLIVGSNTGELFF. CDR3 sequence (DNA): TGTGCCAGCAGCTTAATTGTGGGTTCGAACACCGGGGAGCTGTTTTTT.

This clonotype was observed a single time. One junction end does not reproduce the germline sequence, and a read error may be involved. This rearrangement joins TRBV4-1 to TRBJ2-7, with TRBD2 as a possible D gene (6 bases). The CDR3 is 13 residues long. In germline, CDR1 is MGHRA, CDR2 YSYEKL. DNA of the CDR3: TGCGCCAACAGCCAAGATGCAGGTTGGAGGGATTGGTTC. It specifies CANSQDAGWRDWF.

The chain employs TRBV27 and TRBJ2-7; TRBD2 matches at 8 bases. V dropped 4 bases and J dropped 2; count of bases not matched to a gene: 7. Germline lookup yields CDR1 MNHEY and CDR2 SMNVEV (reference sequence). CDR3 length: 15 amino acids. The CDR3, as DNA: TGTGCCAGCAGTTCCCTAGCGGGCCGTACCTACGAGCAGTACTTC. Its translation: CASSSLAGRTYEQYF.

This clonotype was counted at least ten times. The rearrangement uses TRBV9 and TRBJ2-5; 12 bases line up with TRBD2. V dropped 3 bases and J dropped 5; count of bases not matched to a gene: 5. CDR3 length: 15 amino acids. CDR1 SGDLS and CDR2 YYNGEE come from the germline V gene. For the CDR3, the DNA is TGTGCCAGCAGCGCCAGACTAGCGGGAGTGGAGACCCAGTACTTC. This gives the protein CASSARLAGVETQYF.

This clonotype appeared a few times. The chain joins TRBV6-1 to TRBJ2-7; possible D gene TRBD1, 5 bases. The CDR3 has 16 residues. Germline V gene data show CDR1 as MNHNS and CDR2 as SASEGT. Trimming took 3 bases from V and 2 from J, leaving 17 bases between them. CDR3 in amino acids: CASSDSVDTNPYEQYF. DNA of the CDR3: TGTGCCAGCAGTGATTCGGTGGACACGAACCCCTACGAGCAGTACTTC.

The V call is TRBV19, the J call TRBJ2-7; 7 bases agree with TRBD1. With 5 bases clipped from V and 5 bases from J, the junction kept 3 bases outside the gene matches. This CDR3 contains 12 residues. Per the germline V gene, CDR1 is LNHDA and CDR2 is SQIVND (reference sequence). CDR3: CASSDQGDEQYF. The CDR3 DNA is TGTGCCAGTAGTGATCAGGGGGACGAGCAGTACTTC. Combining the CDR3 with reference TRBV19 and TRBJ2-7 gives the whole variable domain DGGITQSPKYLFRKEGQNVTLSCEQNLNHDAMYWYRQDPGQGLRLIYYSQIVNDFQKGDIAEGYSVSREKKESFPLTVTSAQKNPTAFYLCASSDQGDEQYFGPGTRLTVT.

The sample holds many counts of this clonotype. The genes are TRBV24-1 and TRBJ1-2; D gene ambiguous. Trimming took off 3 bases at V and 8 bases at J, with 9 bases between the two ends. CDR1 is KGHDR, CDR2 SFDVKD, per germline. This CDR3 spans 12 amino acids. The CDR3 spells CATSDPSHGYTF. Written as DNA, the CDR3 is TGTGCCACCAGTGATCCCTCCCACGGCTACACCTTC.

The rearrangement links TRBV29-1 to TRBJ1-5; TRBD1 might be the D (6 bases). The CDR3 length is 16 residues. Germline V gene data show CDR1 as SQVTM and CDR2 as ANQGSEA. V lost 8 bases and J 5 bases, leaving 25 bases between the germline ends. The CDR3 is CSYFPRGSLLDQPQHF. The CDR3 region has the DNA TGCAGCTACTTCCCCAGGGGTTCCCTTCTGGATCAGCCCCAGCATTTT.

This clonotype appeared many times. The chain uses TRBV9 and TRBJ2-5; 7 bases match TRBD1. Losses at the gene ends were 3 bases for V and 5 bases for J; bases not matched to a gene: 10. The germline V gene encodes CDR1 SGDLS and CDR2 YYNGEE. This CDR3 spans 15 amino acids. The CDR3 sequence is CASSAGLRGLETQYF. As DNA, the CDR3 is TGTGCCAGCAGCGCCGGATTGAGGGGGCTTGAGACCCAGTACTTC. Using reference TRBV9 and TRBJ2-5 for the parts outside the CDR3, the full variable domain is DSGVTQTPKHLITATGQRVTLRCSPRSGDLSVYWYQQSLDQGLQFLIQYYNGEERAKGNILERFSAQQFPDLHSELNLSSLELGDSALYFCASSAGLRGLETQYFGPGTRLLVL.

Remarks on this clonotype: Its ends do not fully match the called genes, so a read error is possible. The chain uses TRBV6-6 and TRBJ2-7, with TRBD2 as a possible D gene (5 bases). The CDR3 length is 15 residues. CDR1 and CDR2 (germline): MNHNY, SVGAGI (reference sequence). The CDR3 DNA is TGTGCCAGCATTGAGGAACTAACACACGCCGGGGAGCTGTACTTC. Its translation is CASIEELTHAGELYF.

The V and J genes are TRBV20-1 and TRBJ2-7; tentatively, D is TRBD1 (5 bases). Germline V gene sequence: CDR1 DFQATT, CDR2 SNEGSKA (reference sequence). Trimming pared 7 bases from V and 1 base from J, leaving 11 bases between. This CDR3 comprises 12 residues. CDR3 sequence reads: CSGIDRSYEQYF. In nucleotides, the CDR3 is TGCAGTGGTATAGACAGATCCTACGAGCAGTACTTC.

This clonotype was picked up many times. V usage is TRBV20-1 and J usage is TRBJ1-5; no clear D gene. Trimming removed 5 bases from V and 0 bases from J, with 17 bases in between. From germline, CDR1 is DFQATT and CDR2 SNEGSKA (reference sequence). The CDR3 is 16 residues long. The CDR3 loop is CSAYYLGPRSNQPQHF. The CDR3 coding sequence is TGCAGTGCTTATTACCTAGGACCACGTAGCAATCAGCCCCAGCATTTT.

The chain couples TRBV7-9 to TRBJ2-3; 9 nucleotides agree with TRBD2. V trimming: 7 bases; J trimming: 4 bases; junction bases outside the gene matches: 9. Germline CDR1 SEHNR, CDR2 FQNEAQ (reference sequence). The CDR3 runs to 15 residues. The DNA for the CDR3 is TGTGCCAGCATGTTAAGCGGGAGGAGGCCAGATACGCAGTATTTT. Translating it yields CASMLSGRRPDTQYF.

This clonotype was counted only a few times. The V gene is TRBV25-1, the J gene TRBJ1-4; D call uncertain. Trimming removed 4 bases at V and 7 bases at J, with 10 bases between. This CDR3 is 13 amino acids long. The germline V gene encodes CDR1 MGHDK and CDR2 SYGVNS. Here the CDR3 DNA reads TGTGCCAGCAGTGGTTCTCGTGGTGAAAAACTGTTTTTT. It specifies CASSGSRGEKLFF. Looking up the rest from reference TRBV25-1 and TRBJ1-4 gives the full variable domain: EADIYQTPRYLVIGTGKKITLECSQTMGHDKMYWYQQDPGMELHLIHYSYGVNSTEKGDLSSESTVSRIRTEHFPLTLESARPSHTSQYLCASSGSRGEKLFFGSGTQLSVL.

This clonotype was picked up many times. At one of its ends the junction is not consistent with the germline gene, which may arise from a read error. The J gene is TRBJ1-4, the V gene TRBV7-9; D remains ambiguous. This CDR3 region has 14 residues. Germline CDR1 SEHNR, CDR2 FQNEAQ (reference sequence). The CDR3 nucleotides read TGTGCCAGCAGCTCTCCAGACATGAATGAAAAGCTGTTTTTT. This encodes CASSSPDMNEKLFF.

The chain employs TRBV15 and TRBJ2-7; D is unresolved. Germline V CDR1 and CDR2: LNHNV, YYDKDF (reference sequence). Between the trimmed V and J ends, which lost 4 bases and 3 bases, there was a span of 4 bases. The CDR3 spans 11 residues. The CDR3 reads CATSNRYEQYF. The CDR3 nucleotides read TGTGCCACCAGCAACCGCTACGAGCAGTACTTC.

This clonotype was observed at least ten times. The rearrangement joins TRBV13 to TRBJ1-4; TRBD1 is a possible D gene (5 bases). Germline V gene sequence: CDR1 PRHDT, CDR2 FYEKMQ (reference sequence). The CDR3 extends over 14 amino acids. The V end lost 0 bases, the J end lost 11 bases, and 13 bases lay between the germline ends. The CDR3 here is CASSLGWGRRKLFF. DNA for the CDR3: TGTGCCAGCAGCTTAGGCTGGGGCCGACGGAAACTGTTTTTT.

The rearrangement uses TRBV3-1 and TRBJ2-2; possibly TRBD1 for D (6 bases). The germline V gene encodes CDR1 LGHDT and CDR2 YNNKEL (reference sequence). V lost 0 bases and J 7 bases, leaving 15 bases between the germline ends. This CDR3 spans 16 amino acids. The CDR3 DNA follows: TGTGCCAGCAGCCAAGATCTGACAGGATTTGGCGGGGAGCTGTTTTTT. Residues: CASSQDLTGFGGELFF.

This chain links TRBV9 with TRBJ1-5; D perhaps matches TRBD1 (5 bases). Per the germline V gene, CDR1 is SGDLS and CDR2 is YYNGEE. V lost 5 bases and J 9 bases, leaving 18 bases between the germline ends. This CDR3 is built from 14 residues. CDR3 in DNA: TGTGCCAGCAGTCTGGACACCGGGCATGGGCCCCAGCATTTT. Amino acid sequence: CASSLDTGHGPQHF.

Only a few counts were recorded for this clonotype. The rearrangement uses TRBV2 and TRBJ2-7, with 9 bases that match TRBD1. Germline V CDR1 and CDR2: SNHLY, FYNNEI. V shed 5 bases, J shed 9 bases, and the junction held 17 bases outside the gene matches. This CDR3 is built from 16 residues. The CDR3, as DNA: TGTGCCAGCAGTCCAGAGGGAACAGGGGGCGATCCTGTGCAGTACTTC. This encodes CASSPEGTGGDPVQYF.

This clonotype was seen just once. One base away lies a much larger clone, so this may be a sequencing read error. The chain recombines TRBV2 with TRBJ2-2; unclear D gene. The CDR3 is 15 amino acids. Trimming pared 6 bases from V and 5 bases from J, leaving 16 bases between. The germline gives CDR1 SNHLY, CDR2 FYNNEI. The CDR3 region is CASSSRSTQTGELFF. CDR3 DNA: TGTGCCAGCAGCTCAAGGTCCACCCAGACCGGGGAGCTGTTTTTT.

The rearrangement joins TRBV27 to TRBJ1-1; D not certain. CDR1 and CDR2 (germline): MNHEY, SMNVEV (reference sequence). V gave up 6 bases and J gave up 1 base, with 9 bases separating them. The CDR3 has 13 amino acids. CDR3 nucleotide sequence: TGTGCCAGCAGGTGGGCGGGGAACACTGAAGCTTTCTTT. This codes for CASRWAGNTEAFF.

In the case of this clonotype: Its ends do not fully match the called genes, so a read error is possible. In DNA form, the CDR3 reads TGTGCCAGCAGCGCCGGGACGGTAAACTATGGCTGCACCTTC. Its protein product is CASSAGTVNYGCTF. The gene calls are TRBV14 and TRBJ1-2, with D perhaps matching TRBD1 (5 bases). CDR1 and CDR2 from the germline V gene are SGHDN and FVKESK. The CDR3 loop spans 14 amino acids.

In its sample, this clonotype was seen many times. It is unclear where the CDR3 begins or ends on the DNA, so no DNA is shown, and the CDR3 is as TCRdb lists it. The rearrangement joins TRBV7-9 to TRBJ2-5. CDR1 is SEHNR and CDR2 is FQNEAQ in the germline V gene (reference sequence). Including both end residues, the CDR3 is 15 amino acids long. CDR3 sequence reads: CASSFPAVRRETQYF.

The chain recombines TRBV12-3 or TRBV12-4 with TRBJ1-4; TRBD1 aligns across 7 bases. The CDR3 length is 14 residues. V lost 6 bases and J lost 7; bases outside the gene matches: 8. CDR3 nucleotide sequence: TGTGCCAGCAGCAGCCGGGACAGCGCTGAAAAACTGTTTTTT. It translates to CASSSRDSAEKLFF.

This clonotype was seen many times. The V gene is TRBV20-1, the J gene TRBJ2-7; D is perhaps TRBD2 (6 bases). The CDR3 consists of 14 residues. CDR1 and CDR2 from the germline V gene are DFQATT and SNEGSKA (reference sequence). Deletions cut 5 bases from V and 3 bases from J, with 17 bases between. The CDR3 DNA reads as TGCAGTGCTCGTCACCGGGACTCTCTCTACGAGCAGTACTTC. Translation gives CSARHRDSLYEQYF.

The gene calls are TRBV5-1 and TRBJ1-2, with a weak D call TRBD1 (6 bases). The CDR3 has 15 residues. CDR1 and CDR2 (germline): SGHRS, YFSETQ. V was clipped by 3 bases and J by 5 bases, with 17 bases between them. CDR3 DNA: TGCGCCAGCAGCTCCCTTAGGGGGGGGCGTTATGGCTACACCTTC. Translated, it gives CASSSLRGGRYGYTF.

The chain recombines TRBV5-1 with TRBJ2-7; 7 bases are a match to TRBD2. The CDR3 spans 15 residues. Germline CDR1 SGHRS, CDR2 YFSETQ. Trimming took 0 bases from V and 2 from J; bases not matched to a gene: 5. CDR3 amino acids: CASSLDGRGAYEQYF. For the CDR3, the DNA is TGCGCCAGCAGCTTGGATGGGAGGGGAGCCTACGAGCAGTACTTC.

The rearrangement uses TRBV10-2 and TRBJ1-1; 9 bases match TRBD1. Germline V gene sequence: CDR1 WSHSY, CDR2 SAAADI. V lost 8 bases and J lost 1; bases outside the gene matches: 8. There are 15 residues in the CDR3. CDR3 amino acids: CASERTGEPNTEAFF. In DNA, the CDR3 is TGCGCCAGCGAGCGGACAGGGGAACCGAACACTGAAGCTTTCTTT.

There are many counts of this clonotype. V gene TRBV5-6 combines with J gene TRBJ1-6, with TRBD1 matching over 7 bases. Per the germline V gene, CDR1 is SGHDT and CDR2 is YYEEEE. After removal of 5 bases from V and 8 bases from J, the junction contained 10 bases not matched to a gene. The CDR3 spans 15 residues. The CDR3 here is CASSLSGQGDSPLHF. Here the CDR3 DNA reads TGTGCCAGCAGTTTATCGGGGCAGGGGGATTCACCCCTCCACTTT.